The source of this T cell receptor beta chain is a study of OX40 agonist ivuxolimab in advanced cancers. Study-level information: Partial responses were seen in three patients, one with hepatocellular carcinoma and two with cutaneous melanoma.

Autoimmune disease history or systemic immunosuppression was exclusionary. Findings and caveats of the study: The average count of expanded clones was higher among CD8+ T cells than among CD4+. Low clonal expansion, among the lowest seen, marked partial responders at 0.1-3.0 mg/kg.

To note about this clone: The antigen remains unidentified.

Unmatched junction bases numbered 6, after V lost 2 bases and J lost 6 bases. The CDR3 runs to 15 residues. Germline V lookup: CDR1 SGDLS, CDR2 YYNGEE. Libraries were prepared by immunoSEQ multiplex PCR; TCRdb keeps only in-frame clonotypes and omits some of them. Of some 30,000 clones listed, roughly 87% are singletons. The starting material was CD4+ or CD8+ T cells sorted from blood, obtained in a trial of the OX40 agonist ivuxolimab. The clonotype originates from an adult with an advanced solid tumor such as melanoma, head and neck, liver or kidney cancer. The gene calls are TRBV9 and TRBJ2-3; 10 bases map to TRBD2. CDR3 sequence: CASSVSAGGLDTQYF. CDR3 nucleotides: TGTGCCAGCAGCGTCTCAGCGGGAGGGCTTGATACGCAGTATTTT.